One and the same sample provided the 11 T cell receptor beta chains below, sequenced in a study of human T cells and chemical hapten exposure (dated by TCRdb to the early 2020s). Explained via the paper, the time point label denotes: patch test 2, 6 weeks after DPC sensitization. Read against the paper, the sample's treatment or condition label means: therapeutic diphenylcyclopropenone sensitization with weekly scalp DPC. To prepare the library, RACE was applied. The sequencer listed for this sample is NextSeq 500. Using fastp at Q25 and MiXCR, TCRdb reprocessed the public reads and kept productive beta chains. Each CDR3 protein gets just one entry, which takes the most common genes and DNA from the rows behind it. The sample records approximately 89,000 distinct CDR3 sequences, 5% to 8.5% of which are singletons. The top ten hold under 1.5% of the sample. This material consisted of whole blood, taken in connection with sensitization to the hapten diphenylcyclopropenone (DPC). The receptor source for this set is a woman in her twenties or thirties with alopecia areata. Some clones in this sample may be carry-over from other donors' samples.

In this sample, this clonotype turned up many times. The chain links TRBV20-1 to TRBJ1-2; 9 nucleotides match TRBD1. The CDR3 is 13 residues long. J was trimmed by 5 bases and V by 6 bases; bases with no gene match: 7. The germline V gene encodes CDR1 DFQATT and CDR2 SNEGSKA (reference sequence). For the CDR3, the DNA is TGCAGTGCGTCCGGGACAGGGTGGTATGGCTACACCTTC. Translating gives CSASGTGWYGYTF.

The chain joins TRBV5-1 to TRBJ1-6, with D tentatively TRBD1 (5 bases). V lost 1 base and J 5 bases, leaving 10 bases between the germline ends. This CDR3 spans 15 amino acids. Germline loops: CDR1 SGHRS, CDR2 YFSETQ. In nucleotides, the CDR3 is TGCGCCAGCAGCTTGCAGGGCCGCAATAATTCACCCCTCCACTTT. Translated, it gives CASSLQGRNNSPLHF.

This clonotype was picked up a small number of times. The rearrangement joins TRBV4-1 to TRBJ2-2; D possibly corresponds to TRBD1 (5 bases). CDR1 and CDR2 from the germline V gene are MGHRA and YSYEKL. The CDR3 runs to 16 residues. The V and J ends lost 0 bases and 5 bases respectively, with 13 bases between them. The CDR3 loop reads CASSQDGQGWTGELFF. As DNA, the CDR3 is TGCGCCAGCAGCCAAGATGGTCAGGGATGGACCGGGGAGCTGTTTTTT.

This clonotype came up many times. The chain carries TRBV6-1 and TRBJ1-3; D is unclear. Trimming cost V 2 bases and J 4 bases, with 9 bases left between them. The CDR3 extends over 14 amino acids. CDR1 is MNHNS, CDR2 SASEGT, per germline. The CDR3 here is CASSESDGGNTIYF. DNA of the CDR3: TGTGCCAGCAGTGAAAGCGATGGCGGAAACACCATATATTTT.

As concerns this clonotype: A read error may be the cause here, since a much bigger clone is one base away. The chain has TRBV7-3 and TRBJ1-6, with D possibly TRBD1 on 5 matching bases. CDR3 length equals 15 residues. The V gene's germline CDR1 is SGHTA and CDR2 FQGTGA. The germline V and J ends were trimmed by 2 bases and 5 bases, with 10 bases remaining between them. CDR3 in DNA: TGTGCCAGCAGCTTAGACAGACGAAATAATTCACCCCTCCACTTT. Amino acids: CASSLDRRNNSPLHF.

In this sample, this clonotype turned up many times. V usage is TRBV18 and J usage is TRBJ1-2; no firm D call. The V end was cut by 2 bases, the J end by 8 bases, with 15 bases between. The CDR3 has 14 residues. CDR1 and CDR2 (germline): KGHSH, LQKENI. This CDR3 is CASSPSFLVEGYTF. CDR3 DNA: TGTGCCAGCTCACCATCCTTTTTGGTGGAGGGCTACACCTTC. Using reference TRBV18 and TRBJ1-2 for the parts outside the CDR3, the full variable domain is NAGVMQNPRHLVRRRGQEARLRCSPMKGHSHVYWYRQLPEEGLKFMVYLQKENIIDESGMPKERFSAEFPKEGPSILRIQQVVRGDSAAYFCASSPSFLVEGYTFGSGTRLTVV.

This clonotype was seen many times. The chain uses TRBV9 and TRBJ1-1; no clear D gene. CDR3 length equals 13 residues. CDR1 and CDR2 from the germline V gene are SGDLS and YYNGEE. Trimming stripped 4 bases from V and 0 bases from J, with 7 bases between. The CDR3 nucleotides are TGTGCCAGCAGCCCAAGCCTGAACACTGAAGCTTTCTTT. It specifies CASSPSLNTEAFF.

This clonotype was picked up many times. This sequence joins TRBV3-1 and TRBJ2-5, with TRBD1 as a possible D gene (6 bases). The CDR3 loop spans 15 amino acids. The germline V gene encodes CDR1 LGHDT and CDR2 YNNKEL (reference sequence). Trimming took 4 bases from V and 2 from J, leaving 14 bases between them. The CDR3 here is CASSRGQTTQETQYF. CDR3 DNA sequence: TGTGCCAGCAGCCGAGGACAGACAACTCAAGAGACCCAGTACTTC.

The genes are TRBV7-9 and TRBJ1-2; tentative D call: TRBD1 (6 bases). The germline V and J ends were trimmed by 6 bases and 8 bases, with 16 bases remaining between them. Germline CDR1 is SEHNR and CDR2 is FQNEAQ (reference sequence). The CDR3 runs to 13 residues. This CDR3 is CASSLIGGRGYTF. The DNA for the CDR3 is TGTGCCAGCAGTTTGATAGGGGGTCGGGGCTACACCTTC.

There are many counts of this clonotype. The V gene is TRBV12-3 or TRBV12-4, the J gene TRBJ2-3, with D possibly being TRBD1 or TRBD2 (5 bases each). CDR3 length: 14 residues. The V end was cut by 7 bases, the J end by 4 bases, with 15 bases between. The CDR3 DNA is TGTGCCAGCACTCGGGACCCGGGCGCAGATACGCAGTATTTT. Amino acid sequence: CASTRDPGADTQYF.

The chain uses TRBV29-1 and TRBJ1-1; 10 nucleotides agree with TRBD1. There are 14 residues in the CDR3. In germline, CDR1 is SQVTM, CDR2 ANQGSEA. With 4 bases clipped from V and 4 bases from J, the junction kept 6 bases outside the gene matches. The CDR3 reads CSVVTWTGGTEAFF. The CDR3 coding sequence is TGCAGCGTTGTAACATGGACAGGGGGCACTGAAGCTTTCTTT.